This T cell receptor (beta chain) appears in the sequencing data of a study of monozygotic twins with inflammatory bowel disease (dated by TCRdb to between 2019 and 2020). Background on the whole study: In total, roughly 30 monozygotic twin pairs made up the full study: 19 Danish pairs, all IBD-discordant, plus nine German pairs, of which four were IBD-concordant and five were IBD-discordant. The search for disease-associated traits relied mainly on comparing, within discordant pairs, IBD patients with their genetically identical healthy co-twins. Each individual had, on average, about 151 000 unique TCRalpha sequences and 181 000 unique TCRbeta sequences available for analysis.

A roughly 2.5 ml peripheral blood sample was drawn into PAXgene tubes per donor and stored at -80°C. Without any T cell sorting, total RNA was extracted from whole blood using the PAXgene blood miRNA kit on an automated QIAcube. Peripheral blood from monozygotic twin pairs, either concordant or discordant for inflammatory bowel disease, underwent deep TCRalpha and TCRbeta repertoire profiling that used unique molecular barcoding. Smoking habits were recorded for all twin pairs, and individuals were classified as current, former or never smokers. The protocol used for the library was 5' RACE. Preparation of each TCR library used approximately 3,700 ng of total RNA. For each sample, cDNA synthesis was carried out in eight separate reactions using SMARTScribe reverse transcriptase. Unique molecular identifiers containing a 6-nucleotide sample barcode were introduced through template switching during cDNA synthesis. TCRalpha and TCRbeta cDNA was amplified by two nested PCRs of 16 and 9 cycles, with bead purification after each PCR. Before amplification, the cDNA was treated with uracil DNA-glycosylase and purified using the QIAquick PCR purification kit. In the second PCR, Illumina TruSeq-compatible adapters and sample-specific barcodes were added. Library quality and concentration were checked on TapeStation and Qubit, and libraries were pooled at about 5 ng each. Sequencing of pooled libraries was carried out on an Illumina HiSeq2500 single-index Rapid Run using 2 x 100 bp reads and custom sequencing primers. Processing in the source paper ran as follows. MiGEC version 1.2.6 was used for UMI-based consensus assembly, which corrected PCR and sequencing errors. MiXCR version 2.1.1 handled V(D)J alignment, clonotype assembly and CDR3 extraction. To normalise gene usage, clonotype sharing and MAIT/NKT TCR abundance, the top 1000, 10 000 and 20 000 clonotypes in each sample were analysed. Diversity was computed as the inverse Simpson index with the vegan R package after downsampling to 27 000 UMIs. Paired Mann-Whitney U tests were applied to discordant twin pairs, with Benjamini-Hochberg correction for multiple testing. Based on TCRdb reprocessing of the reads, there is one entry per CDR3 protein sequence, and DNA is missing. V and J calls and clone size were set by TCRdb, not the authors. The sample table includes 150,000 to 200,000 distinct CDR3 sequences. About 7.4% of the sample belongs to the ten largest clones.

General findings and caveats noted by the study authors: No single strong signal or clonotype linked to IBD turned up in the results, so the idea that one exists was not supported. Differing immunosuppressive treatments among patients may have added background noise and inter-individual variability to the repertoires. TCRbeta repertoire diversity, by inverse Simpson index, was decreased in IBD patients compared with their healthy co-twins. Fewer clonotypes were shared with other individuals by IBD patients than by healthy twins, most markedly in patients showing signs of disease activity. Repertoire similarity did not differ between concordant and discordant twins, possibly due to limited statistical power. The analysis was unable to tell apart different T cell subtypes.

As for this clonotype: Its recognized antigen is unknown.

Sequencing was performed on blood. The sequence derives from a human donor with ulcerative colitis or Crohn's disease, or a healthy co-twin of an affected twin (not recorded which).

Here the CDR3 is given as CSANSANQPQHF. The rearranged segments are TRBV20-1 and TRBJ1-5. Via the germline V gene (reference sequence), CDR1 is DFQATT and CDR2 SNEGSKA. The CDR3 goes from the cysteine to the phenylalanine over 12 residues. No nucleotide data were recorded.